These T cell receptor beta chains were read from a single sample in a study of a mutant IDH1 vaccine in newly diagnosed glioma. These receptors' antigens are unknown. Generated by immunoSEQ multiplex PCR, the TCRdb table keeps only in-frame clones and is missing some. The data hold 50,000 to 70,000 clones, with roughly 74% observed a single time. Sequencing used PBMCs, obtained from a glioma patient whose treatment included an IDH1 peptide vaccine. Receptors originate from a man aged 45-65 years with glioma. The CDR3 runs from the conserved cysteine through the conserved F or W. Fields, in order: D gene, clone size, V gene, CDR3 length, J gene, CDR3 protein, CDR3 DNA. A D gene is named only where the DNA matches it firmly. A clone size is listed for some rows: how often the clone was seen (once, few, many), or a class if it is expanded.

TRBD1	.	TRBV29-1	13	TRBJ1-2	CSVGSGQGDGYTF	TGCAGCGTCGGGTCAGGACAGGGCGATGGCTACACCTTC
.	once	TRBV18	13	TRBJ2-1	CASSGPSYNEQFF	TGTGCCAGCTCAGGGCCATCCTACAATGAGCAGTTCTTC
TRBD2	.	TRBV15	16	TRBJ2-7	CATSRGESGGTYEQYF	TGTGCCACCAGCAGAGGGGAGAGCGGGGGCACCTACGAGCAGTACTTC
.	.	TRBV2	15	TRBJ1-4	CASSPRGATNEKLFF	TGTGCCAGCAGTCCAAGGGGTGCAACTAATGAAAAACTGTTTTTT
.	few	TRBV6-1	13	TRBJ2-7	CASSPTQSYEQYF	TGTGCCAGCAGTCCGACCCAGTCCTACGAGCAGTACTTC
.	.	TRBV20-1	11	TRBJ2-1	CSARDNFEQFF	TGCAGTGCTAGAGATAATTTTGAGCAGTTCTTC
.	.	TRBV19	14	TRBJ2-7	CASRVDPSSYEQYF	TGTGCCAGCCGAGTGGACCCCAGCTCCTACGAGCAGTACTTC
.	.	TRBV19	16	TRBJ1-1	CASSIVGTGPNTEAFF	TGTGCCAGTAGTATAGTGGGGACTGGACCGAACACTGAAGCTTTCTTT
.	few	TRBV6-5	13	TRBJ2-7	CASISPTGNEQYF	TGTGCCAGCATAAGCCCGACCGGAAACGAGCAGTACTTC
.	few	TRBV5-1	15	TRBJ1-4	CASSNLDSGGEKLFF	TGCGCCAGCAGTAATCTCGACAGCGGCGGAGAAAAACTGTTTTTT
.	.	TRBV4-2	16	TRBJ2-3	CASSQEWDSSTDTQYF	TGTGCCAGCAGCCAAGAGTGGGACTCAAGCACAGATACGCAGTATTTT
.	few	TRBV5-4	18	TRBJ2-7	CASSFSVGRGNAHDEQYF	TGTGCCAGCAGCTTCAGCGTTGGTCGTGGAAACGCGCATGATGAGCAGTACTTC
TRBD2	.	TRBV6-5	12	TRBJ2-7	CASSPTSAEQYF	TGTGCCAGCAGTCCTACTAGCGCCGAGCAGTACTTC
TRBD2	.	TRBV18	18	TRBJ2-6	CASSPGLATRVGANVLTF	TGTGCCAGCTCGCCGGGACTAGCGACTCGGGTCGGGGCCAACGTCCTGACTTTC
.	.	TRBV5-5	15	TRBJ2-1	CASRPARGGDYEQFF	TGTGCCAGCAGGCCCGCGCGGGGAGGCGACTATGAGCAGTTCTTC
.	.	TRBV6-5	15	TRBJ2-1	CASSPDRRRGNEQFF	TGTGCCAGCAGCCCAGACAGGAGGAGAGGCAATGAGCAGTTCTTC
.	few	TRBV7-9	15	TRBJ2-3	CASSSESGSTDTQYF	TGTGCCAGCAGCTCTGAAAGTGGTAGCACAGATACGCAGTATTTT
.	few	TRBV6-1	13	TRBJ1-5	CASSQRHNQPQHF	TGTGCCAGCAGTCAGCGGCACAATCAGCCCCAGCATTTT
.	.	TRBV6-5	14	TRBJ1-1	CASHPLEGNTEAFF	TGTGCCAGCCACCCCCTAGAAGGGAACACTGAAGCTTTCTTT
.	.	TRBV11-2	19	TRBJ1-2	CASSRPQRGRNRLAYGYTF	TGTGCCAGCAGTCGACCCCAGCGGGGCCGGAACCGCTTAGCTTATGGCTACACCTTC
TRBD2	few	TRBV5-4	16	TRBJ2-7	CASSSIATSGGSEQYF	TGTGCCAGCAGCTCAATAGCGACTAGCGGGGGCAGCGAGCAGTACTTC
.	.	TRBV6-5	13	TRBJ1-1	CASIKEGSTEAFF	TGTGCCAGCATTAAGGAGGGAAGCACTGAAGCTTTCTTT
.	few	TRBV5-1	14	TRBJ2-2	CASSSEGHTGELFF	TGCGCCAGCAGCTCTGAGGGGCACACCGGGGAGCTGTTTTTT
TRBD2	.	TRBV4-2	18	TRBJ2-3	CASSQDLARGDRTDTQYF	TGTGCCAGCAGCCAAGATTTGGCGCGGGGGGATCGCACAGATACGCAGTATTTT
.	few	TRBV30	13	TRBJ1-5	CAWSVRGGEPQHF	TGTGCCTGGAGTGTACGGGGTGGGGAGCCCCAGCATTTT
.	.	TRBV4-3	14	TRBJ1-5	CASSLERRNQPQHF	TGCGCCAGCAGCCTAGAAAGGAGGAATCAGCCCCAGCATTTT
.	once	TRBV30	14	TRBJ2-7	CAVALGAVHYEQYF	TGTGCCGTCGCCCTGGGGGCAGTCCACTACGAGCAGTACTTC
.	.	TRBV25-1	15	TRBJ1-3	CASSEQGFSGNTIYF	TGTGCCAGCAGTGAACAGGGTTTTTCTGGAAACACCATATATTTT
TRBD1	.	TRBV7-3	15	TRBJ2-2	CASSRDRAQGGELFF	TGTGCCAGCAGCCGAGACAGGGCCCAGGGCGGGGAGCTGTTTTTT
TRBD1	.	TRBV30	15	TRBJ2-7	CAWSKGQGNSYEQYF	TGTGCCTGGAGTAAGGGACAGGGCAACTCCTACGAGCAGTACTTC
TRBD1	.	TRBV15	18	TRBJ1-5	CATSRDPTGGRGNQPQHF	TGTGCCACCAGCAGAGACCCTACAGGGGGCAGGGGCAATCAGCCCCAGCATTTT
TRBD1	.	TRBV5-4	15	TRBJ2-7	CASSSQDTGTVFEYF	TGTGCCAGCAGCTCACAAGACACCGGGACAGTATTCGAGTACTTC
.	.	TRBV4-3	13	TRBJ2-7	CASSQDKMGEQYF	TGCGCCAGCAGCCAAGATAAGATGGGCGAGCAGTACTTC
TRBD2	.	TRBV5-1	18	TRBJ2-1	CASSLDANSGYSYNEQFF	TGCGCCAGCAGCTTGGACGCCAATAGCGGGTACTCCTACAATGAGCAGTTCTTC
.	once	TRBV6-6	12	TRBJ1-1	CASSWTQGPAFF	TGTGCCAGCAGTTGGACCCAGGGTCCCGCTTTCTTT
.	.	TRBV11-3	15	TRBJ2-7	CASSLDQSRAYEQYF	TGTGCCAGCAGCTTAGATCAAAGTAGGGCCTACGAGCAGTACTTC
TRBD1	.	TRBV11-2	15	TRBJ1-5	CASSLEGQGHQPQHF	TGTGCCAGCAGCTTAGAGGGACAGGGTCATCAGCCCCAGCATTTT
.	few	TRBV18	13	TRBJ1-5	CASSPGTVQPQHF	TGTGCCAGCTCACCGGGCACGGTTCAGCCCCAGCATTTT
.	.	TRBV5-1	17	TRBJ2-2	CASSPTAGRTNTGELFF	TGCGCCAGCAGCCCGACAGCAGGGCGGACGAACACCGGGGAGCTGTTTTTT
.	.	TRBV5-5	15	TRBJ1-4	CASSRRFGLNEKLFF	TGTGCCAGCAGCAGGAGGTTCGGGCTAAATGAAAAACTGTTTTTT
.	.	TRBV2	12	TRBJ1-4	CASRALEEKLFF	TGTGCCAGCAGGGCCTTGGAGGAAAAACTGTTTTTT